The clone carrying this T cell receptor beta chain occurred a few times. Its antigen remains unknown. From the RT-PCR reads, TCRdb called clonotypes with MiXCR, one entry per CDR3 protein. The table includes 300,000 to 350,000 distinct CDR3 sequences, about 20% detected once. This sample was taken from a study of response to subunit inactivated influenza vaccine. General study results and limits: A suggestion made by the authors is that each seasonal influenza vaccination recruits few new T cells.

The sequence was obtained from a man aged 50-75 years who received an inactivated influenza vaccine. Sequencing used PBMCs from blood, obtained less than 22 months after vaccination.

The CDR3 here is CSVKTSGRANEQFF. The CDR3 DNA reads as TGCAGCGTTAAGACTAGCGGGAGGGCCAATGAGCAGTTCTTC. The gene calls are TRBV29-1 and TRBJ2-1, with 14 positions matching TRBD2. V lost 5 bases to trimming and J lost 6 bases; unmatched junction nucleotides: 3. The CDR3 length is 14 residues. Germline V gene sequence: CDR1 SQVTM, CDR2 ANQGSEA.